The 28 T cell receptor beta chains in this list originate from one sample, sequenced in a study of shared clonotypes between healthy human individuals. Here immunoSEQ multiplex PCR was the method, and the copy in TCRdb shows in-frame clones only, minus some. The sample consists of more than 2 million clones, 95% of them appearing once. Sequenced: naive CD4+ T cells sorted from blood. Subset indicated: CD45RA+ positively selected. The origin of the receptors is a man aged 18 to 29 in good health.

This clone was detected only once. V and J are TRBV6-5 and TRBJ2-7; TRBD1 agrees at 9 bases. V shed 7 bases and J 2 bases; nucleotides not matched to a gene: 9. Germline-derived CDR1 and CDR2 are MNHEY and SVGAGI. CDR3 length equals 15 residues. The chain's CDR3 is CASMETGTGTYEQYF. CDR3 in DNA: TGTGCCAGCATGGAGACCGGGACAGGGACCTACGAGCAGTACTTC.

The chain recombines TRBV14 with TRBJ1-1; D may be TRBD1 (5 bases). The germline CDR1 and CDR2 sequences are SGHDN and FVKESK. Trimming shortened V by 0 bases and J by 5 bases, and 13 bases separated the two germline ends. The CDR3 contains 15 residues. The CDR3 here is CASSQDGGRLTEAFF. The CDR3 DNA reads TGTGCCAGCAGCCAAGATGGGGGAAGGTTAACTGAAGCTTTCTTT. Drawing the rest from reference TRBV14 and TRBJ1-1, the complete variable domain is EAGVTQFPSHSVIEKGQTVTLRCDPISGHDNLYWYRRVMGKEIKFLLHFVKESKQDESGMPNNRFLAERTGGTYSTLKVQPAELEDSGVYFCASSQDGGRLTEAFFGQGTRLTVV.

The rearrangement links TRBV5-1 to TRBJ1-1; no firm D call. The CDR3 sequence is 15 residues long. Trimming stripped 0 bases from V and 2 bases from J, with 11 bases between. In germline, CDR1 is SGHRS, CDR2 YFSETQ. CDR3 nucleotide sequence: TGCGCCAGCAGCTTGGGGACCAAAGCTAACACTGAAGCTTTCTTT. This gives the protein CASSLGTKANTEAFF.

The chain couples TRBV7-9 to TRBJ2-2; D is perhaps TRBD2 (5 bases). Per the germline V gene, CDR1 is SEHNR and CDR2 is FQNEAQ (reference sequence). V lost 5 bases, J lost 6 bases, and 16 bases lay in between. The CDR3 runs 15 residues. The CDR3 DNA reads TGTGCCAGCAGCCTCAGGAGGCTAGGAGCCGGGGAGCTGTTTTTT. Its translation: CASSLRRLGAGELFF. Variable domain in full (rest from reference TRBV7-9 and TRBJ2-2): DTGVSQNPRHKITKRGQNVTFRCDPISEHNRLYWYRQTLGQGPEFLTYFQNEAQLEKSRLLSDRFSAERPKGSFSTLEIQRTEQGDSAMYLCASSLRRLGAGELFFGEGSRLTVL.

The chain has TRBV7-2 and TRBJ2-7; D may be TRBD1 or TRBD2 (6 bases each). Trimming shortened V by 4 bases and J by 2 bases, and 9 bases separated the two germline ends. CDR1 SGHTA and CDR2 FQGNSA come from the germline V gene. CDR3 length equals 13 residues. The DNA of the CDR3 is TGTGCCAGCAGCTCGGGGGCCACCTACGAGCAGTACTTC. Its translation is CASSSGATYEQYF. Full variable domain (rest looked up from reference TRBV7-2 and TRBJ2-7): GAGVSQSPSNKVTEKGKDVELRCDPISGHTALYWYRQSLGQGLEFLIYFQGNSAPDKSGLPSDRFSAERTGGSVSTLTIQRTQQEDSAVYLCASSSGATYEQYFGPGTRLTVT.

This chain joins TRBV5-4 and TRBJ2-7; D tentatively reads TRBD1 or TRBD2 (6 bases each). Per the germline V gene, CDR1 is SGHNT and CDR2 is YYREEE (reference sequence). The CDR3 has 16 amino acids. Trimming left V 4 bases short and J 5 bases short, with 22 bases between. CDR3 amino acids: CASSLPSFRGRNEQYF. The CDR3, as DNA: TGTGCCAGCAGCCTGCCGTCATTTCGGGGGCGGAACGAGCAGTACTTC.

V is TRBV5-1 and J is TRBJ2-3, with TRBD1 as a possible D gene (5 bases). CDR3 length: 15 residues. Germline CDR1 is SGHRS and CDR2 is YFSETQ. V lost 3 bases and J 2 bases, leaving 13 bases between the germline ends. This CDR3 is CASSYQGLHTDTQYF. In nucleotides, the CDR3 is TGCGCCAGCAGCTATCAGGGCTTGCACACAGATACGCAGTATTTT.

V and J are TRBV5-4 and TRBJ2-3; D call uncertain. Per germline, CDR1 SGHNT and CDR2 YYREEE (reference sequence). The CDR3 runs 13 residues. V was shortened by 3 bases and J by 5 bases, with 10 bases between the two germline ends. CDR3 sequence: CASSWQARDTQYF. DNA for the CDR3: TGTGCCAGCAGCTGGCAGGCTAGAGATACGCAGTATTTT.

This clone was observed once. The chain employs TRBV11-2 and TRBJ2-7; 9 positions agree with TRBD1. V was pared by 0 bases and J by 7 bases, with 13 bases of the junction left unmatched. Germline V gives CDR1 SGHAT, CDR2 FQNNGV. The CDR3 consists of 17 residues. CDR3 residues: CASSLDLRDRVFYEQYF. CDR3 nucleotide sequence: TGTGCCAGCAGCTTAGACCTCAGGGACAGGGTATTCTATGAGCAGTACTTC.

This sequence joins TRBV7-2 and TRBJ2-5; 10 bases are shared with TRBD2. The germline CDR1 and CDR2 sequences are SGHTA and FQGNSA. V lost 5 bases and J lost 3; bases outside the gene matches: 6. CDR3 length equals 15 residues. The CDR3 bases are TGTGCCAGCAGCCCTAGCGGGAGAGGGGAAGAGACCCAGTACTTC. Its protein product is CASSPSGRGEETQYF.

Details on this clone: Other DNA sequences from this sample encode an identical CDR3 as well. The chain recombines TRBV5-1 with TRBJ2-7, with 10 bases that match TRBD2. V shed 0 bases, J shed 3 bases, and the junction held 3 bases outside the gene matches. CDR1 is SGHRS and CDR2 is YFSETQ in the germline V gene. The CDR3 contains 15 residues. The CDR3 region has the DNA TGCGCCAGCAGCTTGGTAGCTAGCGGGAGCTACGAGCAGTACTTC. Amino acids: CASSLVASGSYEQYF.

Here the CDR3 reads CASSVQQGTGANVLTF. CDR3 nucleotides: TGTGCCAGCAGCGTACAACAGGGAACTGGGGCCAACGTCCTGACTTTC. The chain is built from TRBV5-4 and TRBJ2-6, with D maybe TRBD1 (6 bases). CDR1 is SGHNT, CDR2 YYREEE, per germline (reference sequence). This CDR3 is 16 amino acids long. V dropped 4 bases and J dropped 2 bases, with 13 bases sitting between them.

This rearrangement joins TRBV6-1 to TRBJ1-5; a weak D match, TRBD1 (5 bases). The CDR3 runs to 16 residues. Germline V gives CDR1 MNHNS, CDR2 SASEGT. Trimming left V 2 bases short and J 3 bases short, with 14 bases between. The CDR3 reads CASSETGSLANQPQHF. The CDR3 DNA follows: TGTGCCAGCAGTGAAACAGGTTCCTTGGCCAATCAGCCCCAGCATTTT.

The V gene is TRBV6-5, the J gene TRBJ2-7; TRBD2 matches 8 bases. The CDR3 runs 15 residues. CDR1 MNHEY and CDR2 SVGAGI come from the germline V gene. J gave up 0 bases and V 6 bases, and 7 bases lay outside the gene matches. The CDR3 DNA is TGTGCCAGCAGACGGACCGGGACTAGCTCCTACGAGCAGTACTTC. This gives the protein CASRRTGTSSYEQYF.

The rearrangement joins TRBV13 to TRBJ1-3; 11 positions agree with TRBD1. Germline lookup yields CDR1 PRHDT and CDR2 FYEKMQ (reference sequence). The V and J ends lost 5 bases and 11 bases, in that order; junction bases with no gene match: 8. This CDR3 spans 14 amino acids. The CDR3 region is CASSPTGTGGPIYF. The CDR3 nucleotides are TGTGCCAGCAGCCCGACCGGGACAGGGGGTCCCATATATTTT. The full variable domain, completed using reference TRBV13 and TRBJ1-3, is AAGVIQSPRHLIKEKRETATLKCYPIPRHDTVYWYQQGPGQDPQFLISFYEKMQSDKGSIPDRFSAQQFSDYHSELNMSSLELGDSALYFCASSPTGTGGPIYFGEGSWLTVV.

The gene calls are TRBV18 and TRBJ1-1; D not certain. The CDR3 contains 11 residues. V lost 7 bases to trimming and J lost 4 bases, with 7 bases between them. In germline, CDR1 is KGHSH, CDR2 LQKENI. The CDR3 sequence: CASFKTTEAFF. CDR3 sequence (DNA): TGTGCCAGCTTCAAAACCACTGAAGCTTTCTTT. The entire variable domain, with the rest obtained from reference TRBV18 and TRBJ1-1, is as follows: NAGVMQNPRHLVRRRGQEARLRCSPMKGHSHVYWYRQLPEEGLKFMVYLQKENIIDESGMPKERFSAEFPKEGPSILRIQQVVRGDSAAYFCASFKTTEAFFGQGTRLTVV.

This sequence joins TRBV19 and TRBJ1-2, with D possibly being TRBD1 (6 bases). The V gene lost 10 bases and the J gene lost 2 bases, with 14 bases spanning the gap. Germline CDR1 is LNHDA and CDR2 is SQIVND (reference sequence). The CDR3 runs 13 residues. The CDR3 DNA sequence: TGTGCCACTGGACAGAAATTCAACTATGGCTACACCTTC. Translated, it gives CATGQKFNYGYTF.

The V call is TRBV5-4, the J call TRBJ2-4; TRBD1 aligns across 7 bases. Unmatched junction bases numbered 9, after V lost 2 bases and J lost 4 bases. Germline values: CDR1 SGHNT, CDR2 YYREEE (reference sequence). This CDR3 spans 16 amino acids. CDR3 in amino acids: CASSFTGARGKNIQYF. In DNA form, the CDR3 reads TGTGCCAGCAGCTTCACAGGGGCCAGGGGGAAAAACATTCAGTACTTC.

This chain links TRBV19 with TRBJ1-1; D possibly corresponds to TRBD1 (5 bases). Germline loops: CDR1 LNHDA, CDR2 SQIVND (reference sequence). Trimming shortened V by 3 bases and J by 5 bases, and 13 bases separated the two germline ends. The CDR3 consists of 14 residues. CDR3 residues: CASSMVGGITEAFF. CDR3 nucleotides: TGTGCCAGTAGTATGGTGGGGGGAATTACTGAAGCTTTCTTT.

This clone occurred a few times. The rearrangement uses TRBV10-1 and TRBJ1-6, with D unresolved. The CDR3 extends over 11 amino acids. Trimming shortened V by 6 bases and J by 7 bases, and 4 bases separated the two germline ends. Germline V CDR1 and CDR2: WNHNN, SYGVQD (reference sequence). The DNA of the CDR3 is TGCGCCAGCAGGGGGAATTCACCCCTCCACTTT. Its protein is CASRGNSPLHF.

The chain combines TRBV5-6 with TRBJ1-6; a weak D match, TRBD1 (5 bases). This CDR3 has 16 amino acids. V lost 4 bases to trimming and J lost 8 bases, with 19 bases between them. CDR1 and CDR2 from the germline V gene are SGHDT and YYEEEE. The chain's CDR3 is CASSNDRGTPDSPLHF. The CDR3 DNA is TGTGCCAGCAGCAATGACCGGGGGACGCCCGATTCACCCCTCCACTTT.

The chain recombines TRBV30 with TRBJ2-1; a weak D match, TRBD2 (6 bases). The V and J ends lost 5 bases and 0 bases respectively, with 17 bases between them. From germline, CDR1 is GTSNPN and CDR2 SVGIG (reference sequence). There are 16 residues in the CDR3. CDR3 protein: CAWARWRAGSYNEQFF. In DNA, the CDR3 is TGTGCCTGGGCGCGTTGGAGGGCCGGCTCCTACAATGAGCAGTTCTTC. Filled out from reference TRBV30 and TRBJ2-1, the complete variable domain reads SQTIHQWPATLVQPVGSPLSLECTVEGTSNPNLYWYRQAAGRGLQLLFYSVGIGQISSEVPQNLSASRPQDRQFILSSKKLLLSDSGFYLCAWARWRAGSYNEQFFGPGTRLTVL.

The sample holds a few counts of this clone. This rearrangement joins TRBV5-6 to TRBJ2-5; D not resolved. The CDR3 extends over 18 amino acids. Per germline, CDR1 SGHDT and CDR2 YYEEEE. V lost 4 bases to trimming and J lost 0 bases, with 22 bases between them. CDR3 nucleotides: TGTGCCAGCAGCGTTACAAAGTTTAGGATCGTAGACCAAGAGACCCAGTACTTC. Encoded protein: CASSVTKFRIVDQETQYF.

The V and J genes are TRBV5-1 and TRBJ2-5, with TRBD1 matching over 9 bases. This CDR3 has 15 residues. Looked up from germline, CDR1 is SGHRS and CDR2 is YFSETQ. J gave up 2 bases and V 3 bases, and 5 bases lay outside the gene matches. The CDR3 loop reads CASSSSGTGQETQYF. DNA for the CDR3: TGCGCCAGCAGCTCATCCGGGACAGGGCAAGAGACCCAGTACTTC.

The V and J genes are TRBV7-8 and TRBJ2-7; no clear D. V lost 7 bases to trimming and J lost 0 bases, with 19 bases between them. CDR3 length equals 16 residues. Germline V gene lookup returns CDR1 SGHVS and CDR2 FQNEAQ. CDR3 region: CASTQSDLQGSYEQYF. The CDR3 DNA follows: TGTGCCAGCACCCAATCCGACCTACAAGGCTCCTACGAGCAGTACTTC.

The gene calls are TRBV2 and TRBJ2-7; D is unresolved. The V end lost 3 bases, the J end lost 1 base, and 4 bases lay between the germline ends. Germline V gives CDR1 SNHLY, CDR2 FYNNEI. This CDR3 has 12 amino acids. CDR3 DNA: TGTGCCAGCAGTGAGCCGTCCTACGAGCAGTACTTC. It is translated as CASSEPSYEQYF.

The chain carries TRBV29-1 and TRBJ2-3; D is possibly TRBD1 (5 bases). CDR3 length equals 13 residues. The V and J ends lost 7 bases and 1 base respectively, with 12 bases between them. Looked up from germline, CDR1 is SQVTM and CDR2 is ANQGSEA. CDR3 coding DNA: TGCAGCGGGGCAGGGATGGGCACAGATACGCAGTATTTT. Amino acid sequence: CSGAGMGTDTQYF.

This clone showed up just once. CDR3 sequence reads: CASSLPGGDTGELFF. CDR3 coding DNA: TGCGCCAGCAGCTTGCCGGGGGGAGACACCGGGGAGCTGTTTTTT. The gene calls are TRBV5-1 and TRBJ2-2, with 7 bases matching TRBD2. CDR3 length: 15 residues. The germline V gene has CDR1 SGHRS and CDR2 YFSETQ. V was clipped by 1 base and J by 3 bases; unmatched bases: 3.